A selection of T cell receptor beta chains follows, all from one sample in a study of T cells expressing NK-cell markers. TCRdb re-called the 5' RACE reads, yielding one record per CDR3 amino acid sequence without DNA. This listing includes 500,000 to 600,000 distinct CDR3 sequences. Sequenced input: blood T cells: a sorted CD56 or NKG2C T cell subset, CD4+ or CD8+ T cells, or bulk PBMC T cells (not recorded which). The source of these receptors is a man in his late teens or twenties in good health. CDR3s include the opening cysteine and the closing phenylalanine or tryptophan.

TRBJ2-2,TRBV4-2,CASSQDTGGSLFF
TRBJ1-5,TRBV28,CVSRAVGNQPQHF
TRBJ1-6,TRBV7-9,CASSSEGQGGSPLHF
TRBJ1-2,TRBV3-1,CASSQVTHFGYTF
TRBJ2-5,TRBV6-5,CASSYDGIQETQYF
TRBJ2-7,TRBV28,CASSSPDRAGYEQYF
TRBJ2-7,TRBV7-2,CASSLAAAGGIYEQYF
TRBJ2-5,TRBV7-8,CASSLSSRTEGLYF
TRBJ1-1,TRBV14,CASSHDSSTEAFF
TRBJ2-1,TRBV5-1,CASSLSGLGPYNEQFF
TRBJ2-6,TRBV27,CASSSGGLGGRLSGANVLTF
TRBJ2-7,TRBV6-5,CASSTLGSSGEQYF
TRBJ1-1,TRBV19,CASSIVGQGEAFF
TRBJ2-1,TRBV29-1,CSIWGGSRNEQFF
TRBJ2-1,TRBV10-3,CAISVVGGTYNEQFF
TRBJ2-1,TRBV21-1,CASRPGTENEQFF
TRBJ2-5,TRBV24-1,CATSGQGPQETQYF
TRBJ2-2,TRBV5-1,CASSLALLAGELFF
TRBJ2-7,TRBV7-9,CASSSGSGGDSYEQYF
TRBJ2-1,TRBV27,CASSFYGGNPYNEQFF
TRBJ2-3,TRBV29-1,CSVGGIQRPTSTDTQYF
TRBJ1-5,TRBV28,CASSLTRGLGNQPQHF
TRBJ2-1,TRBV5-6,CASSFLAGGVEQFF
TRBJ2-3,TRBV18,CASSPPTQYTQYF
TRBJ2-1,TRBV7-9,CASSFKRVGNEQFF
TRBJ2-5,TRBV29-1,CSVGDGQSGETQYF
TRBJ2-6,TRBV10-3,CAILGQEGTGANVLTF
TRBJ2-1,TRBV3-1,CASSFVVQGGEQFF
TRBJ2-7,TRBV20-1,CSARVLSGIYEQYF
TRBJ2-1,TRBV6-5,CASRLTGYNEQFF
TRBJ1-1,TRBV6-5,CASSYSAGTEAFF
TRBJ2-4,TRBV20-1,CSARAFREGTSGLNIQYF
TRBJ2-5,TRBV6-1,CASNPTYQGQGGETQYF
TRBJ1-2,TRBV20-1,CSAEPGQGAGYGYTF
TRBJ2-1,TRBV10-1,CASSQGNNEQFF
TRBJ1-2,TRBV25-1,CASSEGGMSAGYTF
TRBJ2-1,TRBV5-1,CASSSRLGVWTNEQFF
TRBJ1-2,TRBV2,CASSQRTGWPEGYTF
TRBJ2-7,TRBV5-1,CASSGGTFYEQYF
TRBJ1-2,TRBV20-1,CSALRQGRSYGYTF
TRBJ2-1,TRBV20-1,CSAPPLLAGKRNEQFF
TRBJ2-7,TRBV28,CASSLHRGYEQYF
TRBJ2-1,TRBV6-2/TRBV6-3,CASRNTPIREQFF
TRBJ2-7,TRBV6-2/TRBV6-3,CASSYQARSSYEQYF
TRBJ1-5,TRBV6-2/TRBV6-3,CATFPEAGFNQPQHF
TRBJ2-3,TRBV7-2,CASSPSGIPTDTQYF
TRBJ2-7,TRBV5-1,CASSLGTRSYEQYF
TRBJ2-5,TRBV20-1,CSAREEGRAGGTQETQYF
TRBJ2-1,TRBV7-6,CASSLGQRGLGNEQFF
TRBJ2-1,TRBV5-6,CASRTRTSGTSYNEQFF
TRBJ2-7,TRBV15,CATSRPGQGRSEQYF
TRBJ2-5,TRBV12-5,CASGLATGWKETQYF
TRBJ2-1,TRBV6-1,CASSRQLAGGINEQFF
TRBJ2-3,TRBV27,CASSRSGLKVNTDTQYF
TRBJ2-3,TRBV12-3/TRBV12-4,CASSLTGTPSTDTQYF
TRBJ1-3,TRBV6-1,CASSGTGILRSGNTIYF
TRBJ2-1,TRBV12-3/TRBV12-4,CASRIGLAGDNEQFF
TRBJ1-2,TRBV24-1,CATQQGDDYGYTF
TRBJ1-1,TRBV20-1,CSARDSRTGQGTEAFF
TRBJ2-5,TRBV27,CASRLIQGQETQYF